Each of the 18 T cell receptor beta chains below was sequenced from the same sample in a study of blood T cell repertoires in COVID-19. The protocol was immunoSEQ multiplex PCR, while the TCRdb copy is restricted to in-frame clones and leaves out a portion. The sample yields under 150,000 clones, 77% seen once. Sequenced sample: peripheral blood. All receptors come from a woman aged 50 to 60 with active or convalescent COVID-19.

The chain employs TRBV5-1 and TRBJ1-2; 8 bases map to TRBD1. V lost 3 bases and J lost 0; bases outside the gene matches: 7. The CDR3 consists of 16 residues. Germline assignment: CDR1 SGHRS and CDR2 YFSETQ. The CDR3 nucleotides are TGCGCCAGCAGCTCGCCGACAGGGGCGACTAACTATGGCTACACCTTC. Translation: CASSSPTGATNYGYTF.

In this sample, this clone turned up a few times. The gene calls are TRBV5-6 and TRBJ2-7; weak D call: TRBD2 (7 bases). The CDR3 is 13 residues long. Between the trimmed V and J ends, which lost 4 bases and 7 bases, there was a span of 15 bases. Germline values: CDR1 SGHDT, CDR2 YYEEEE. CDR3 region: CASSRGARDEQYF. In DNA form, the CDR3 reads TGTGCCAGCAGCCGGGGGGCGAGAGATGAGCAGTACTTC.

A remark on this clone: It is likely a read error, because the conserved phenylalanine at the end of the CDR3 is missing. The DNA is omitted, as the CDR3 cannot be located on it reliably, and the CDR3 follows TCRdb's listing. The chain combines TRBV6-2 or TRBV6-3 with TRBJ1-3; no DNA check was done on the table's D call, TRBD1. Germline assignment: CDR1 MNHEY and CDR2 SVGEGT. The CDR3 numbers 15 amino acids, ends counted. The CDR3 loop is CASSYSTARGTGSIL.

This chain links TRBV10-3 with TRBJ2-3, with 11 nucleotides matching TRBD2. V dropped 3 bases and J dropped 5; count of bases not matched to a gene: 25. In germline, CDR1 is ENHRY, CDR2 SYGVKD. The length of the CDR3 is 22 residues. CDR3 bases: TGTGCCATCAGTGACGGGACAGGGACGGTAATAGCGGGAGGGCTCGGGGGAGATACGCAGTATTTT. It is translated as CAISDGTGTVIAGGLGGDTQYF.

The rearrangement uses TRBV6-6 and TRBJ1-2; D is unresolved. Per germline, CDR1 MNHNY and CDR2 SVGAGI (reference sequence). This CDR3 contains 16 residues. V was cut by 0 bases and J by 7 bases, with 18 bases left in between. CDR3 DNA: TGTGCCAGCAGTTACTCGAGGGTAAACAGCCGGATTGGCTACACCTTC. It codes for CASSYSRVNSRIGYTF.

The CDR3 DNA reads TGTGCCAGCAGTGCCAGGGACTATGGCTACACCTTC. Residues: CASSARDYGYTF. The chain joins TRBV6-4 to TRBJ1-2; tentatively, D is TRBD1 (5 bases). This CDR3 has 12 residues. The V gene's germline CDR1 is MRHNA and CDR2 SNTAGT. V lost 4 bases and J 3 bases, leaving 6 bases between the germline ends.

V usage is TRBV7-8 and J usage is TRBJ2-1; 9 positions match TRBD1. V dropped 5 bases and J dropped 2; count of bases not matched to a gene: 7. Germline values: CDR1 SGHVS, CDR2 FQNEAQ. This CDR3 is built from 16 residues. The CDR3 bases are TGTGCCAGCAGCACACACCGGGACAGGGCCTACAATGAGCAGTTCTTC. Translated, it gives CASSTHRDRAYNEQFF.

The chain carries TRBV5-6 and TRBJ1-2, with TRBD1 matching over 9 bases. CDR1 SGHDT and CDR2 YYEEEE come from the germline V gene. This CDR3 is 14 amino acids long. V was clipped by 0 bases and J by 9 bases; unmatched bases: 6. CDR3 amino acids: CASSLAGTGRSYTF. Here the CDR3 DNA reads TGTGCCAGCAGCTTGGCGGGGACAGGGAGAAGCTACACCTTC. The full variable domain, its missing parts supplied by reference TRBV5-6 and TRBJ1-2, is DAGVTQSPTHLIKTRGQQVTLRCSPKSGHDTVSWYQQALGQGPQFIFQYYEEEERQRGNFPDRFSGHQFPNYSSELNVNALLLGDSALYLCASSLAGTGRSYTFGSGTRLTVV.

V gene TRBV6-6 combines with J gene TRBJ1-5; 10 positions match TRBD1. Per the germline V gene, CDR1 is MNHNY and CDR2 is SVGAGI (reference sequence). With 5 bases clipped from V and 1 base from J, the junction kept 2 bases outside the gene matches. This CDR3 has 15 amino acids. CDR3 sequence (DNA): TGTGCCAGCAGTGACAGGGGGCAGAGCAATCAGCCCCAGCATTTT. Translating it yields CASSDRGQSNQPQHF.

The chain carries TRBV24-1 and TRBJ1-6, with D unresolved. The V end was cut by 7 bases, the J end by 5 bases, with 17 bases between. The CDR3 spans 16 residues. In germline, CDR1 is KGHDR, CDR2 SFDVKD. Written as DNA, the CDR3 is TGTGCCACCAGCACCGCAGAGGATCCGGATAATTCACCCCTCCACTTT. Encoded protein: CATSTAEDPDNSPLHF.

V gene TRBV21-1 combines with J gene TRBJ1-2. TRBV21-1 constitutes a pseudogene. The CDR3 is 18 residues long. The CDR3 loop is CASSKFVDGGAETYGYTF. CDR3 nucleotide sequence: TGTGCCAGCAGCAAATTCGTTGATGGCGGAGCAGAAACCTATGGCTACACCTTC.

CDR3 coding DNA: TGTGCCAGCAGCTTAGCAAACACCTACGAGCAGTACTTC. This sequence encodes CASSLANTYEQYF. V usage is TRBV7-8 and J usage is TRBJ2-7; D unclear. The CDR3 is 13 residues long. V was cut by 0 bases and J by 2 bases, with 5 bases left in between. In germline, CDR1 is SGHVS, CDR2 FQNEAQ.

The chain couples TRBV6-5 to TRBJ1-4; 10 nucleotides line up with TRBD1. This CDR3 spans 14 amino acids. J was trimmed by 8 bases and V by 6 bases; bases with no gene match: 6. Germline assignment: CDR1 MNHEY and CDR2 SVGAGI. The CDR3 bases are TGTGCCAGCAGGACAGGGGGCGAGGGGGAAAAACTGTTTTTT. Translation: CASRTGGEGEKLFF.

The rearrangement joins TRBV28 to TRBJ1-2, with 10 bases fitting TRBD1. V trimming: 4 bases; J trimming: 4 bases; junction bases outside the gene matches: 9. The CDR3 length is 16 residues. CDR1 is MDHEN, CDR2 SYDVKM, per germline. CDR3 loop: CASSSTGTGDGYGYTF. The CDR3 DNA follows: TGTGCCAGCAGTTCGACAGGGACAGGGGACGGCTATGGCTACACCTTC.

CDR3 protein: CASSYSGLLRNTEAFF. Written as DNA, the CDR3 is TGTGCCAGCAGCTACTCGGGACTCCTAAGGAACACTGAAGCTTTCTTT. This chain joins TRBV7-9 and TRBJ1-1, with D perhaps TRBD1 (5 bases). CDR3 length: 16 residues. Between the trimmed V and J ends, which lost 4 bases and 1 base, there was a span of 16 bases. CDR1 is SEHNR, CDR2 FQNEAQ, per germline (reference sequence).

The chain carries TRBV6-5 and TRBJ1-4, with TRBD1 identical over 10 bases. CDR3 size: 14 residues. V shed 6 bases, J shed 8 bases, and the junction held 6 bases outside the gene matches. Germline loops: CDR1 MNHEY, CDR2 SVGAGI. The CDR3 DNA reads TGTGCCAGCAGCCCCGGGACAGGGGCGGAAAAACTGTTTTTT. Residues: CASSPGTGAEKLFF.

This chain links TRBV19 with TRBJ2-3; 9 bases fit TRBD2. V lost 4 bases, J lost 5 bases, and 13 bases stayed unmatched. This CDR3 has 17 amino acids. Germline V gene sequence: CDR1 LNHDA, CDR2 SQIVND (reference sequence). The CDR3 reads CASSRSLGLAGEDTQYF. The CDR3 region has the DNA TGTGCCAGTAGTAGATCCCTGGGACTAGCCGGGGAAGATACGCAGTATTTT.

This clone was observed a few times. This chain uses TRBV6-6 with TRBJ2-1; perhaps TRBD2 as D (7 bases). The CDR3 extends over 16 amino acids. V was pared by 6 bases and J by 10 bases, with 25 bases between. Germline loops: CDR1 MNHNY, CDR2 SVGAGI (reference sequence). CDR3 sequence: CASSPRGASGSGEQFF. In DNA form, the CDR3 reads TGTGCCAGCAGCCCTAGGGGGGCTAGCGGTTCGGGGGAGCAGTTCTTC.